This TCR beta chain was identified during a study of blood T cell repertoires in COVID-19. Overall study: Samples came from the United States, Italy and Spain, spanning acute and convalescent COVID-19. PBMCs, B-cell-depleted T cells, or T cells provided the cDNA or gDNA that made up the material.

In the authors' workflow: Amplification from reference gene primers served as the basis for estimated nucleated cell counts. Libraries were prepared by immunoSEQ multiplex PCR; TCRdb keeps only in-frame clonotypes and omits some of them. That table furnishes V, J and clone size, whereas the DNA furnished D and trimming. The table has roughly 200,000 clones, more than 70% seen once. This CDR3 has 14 amino acids. The germline gives CDR1 SGHRS, CDR2 YFSETQ. J was trimmed by 7 bases and V by 0 bases; bases with no gene match: 6. This clonotype was obtained from a man aged 35 to 55 with active or convalescent COVID-19. The V call is TRBV5-1, the J call TRBJ2-5; 7 bases fit TRBD1. Sequenced: peripheral blood. The DNA of the CDR3 is TGCGCCAGCAGCTTGGAGGGGGCCGTGGGGACCCAGTACTTC. Amino acid sequence: CASSLEGAVGTQYF. Combining the CDR3 with reference TRBV5-1 and TRBJ2-5 gives the whole variable domain KAGVTQTPRYLIKTRGQQVTLSCSPISGHRSVSWYQQTPGQGLQFLFEYFSETQRNKGNFPGRFSGRQFSNSRSEMNVSTLELGDSALYLCASSLEGAVGTQYFGPGTRLLVL.